The sequence of this T cell receptor (beta chain) was determined in a study of blood T cell repertoires in COVID-19. Overall study: Samples came from the United States, Italy and Spain, spanning acute and convalescent COVID-19. The analysed material was cDNA or gDNA that came from T cells, B-cell-depleted T cells, or PBMCs.

Germline V gives CDR1 MNHNS, CDR2 SASEGT. The CDR3 has 16 amino acids. J was trimmed by 5 bases and V by 3 bases; bases with no gene match: 6. Authors' analysis steps: It was from reference gene primer amplification that nucleated cell counts were estimated. TCRdb's table, derived via immunoSEQ multiplex PCR, lists solely in-frame clones and lacks some. Clonal size and the V and J genes are those of that table, whereas D and trimming came from the DNA. The sample lists 150,000 to 200,000 clones; 70% to 90% were seen once. This clone has just a few counts. Sequencing input: peripheral blood. This clonotype was sampled from a man aged 55 to 70 with acute or convalescent COVID-19. The chain recombines TRBV6-1 with TRBJ2-1, with 11 positions matching TRBD2. The DNA for the CDR3 is TGTGCCAGCAGTGACACCGGGACTAGCGGAAACAATGAGCAGTTCTTC. Translation: CASSDTGTSGNNEQFF.